This TCR beta chain was profiled in a study of low-dose radiotherapy and immunotherapy resistance in tumors. Study context: Every 2 weeks, cohort 1 got 0.5 Gy, reaching 6.5 Gy to the planning target volume. A dose of 1 Gy per fraction every two weeks went to Cohort 2, totaling 13 Gy over 26 weeks.

First-strand cDNA relied on TRAV- and TRBV-specific primers spanning alpha and beta chains. The TCRs were subjected to amplification over about 20 PCR cycles employing a constant-region primer in conjunction with a V-primer adapter. Isolated mRNA underwent amplification via in vitro transcription. Via MiXCR, TCRdb re-called the reads, giving one row per CDR3 protein. The sample lists about 14,000 distinct CDR3 sequences, about 70% occurring once. Donors received nivolumab, ipilimumab, aspirin, low-dose cyclophosphamide and low-dose radiotherapy. The source is a human donor with advanced metastatic prostate, ovarian, gallbladder or colorectal cancer (not recorded which). This table probably holds off-target reads from a library built for another chain.

CDR3 sequence reads: CASSFLAGGSTDTQYF. The CDR3 DNA sequence: TGCGCCAGCAGCTTCTTAGCGGGGGGGAGCACAGATACGCAGTATTTT. The chain carries TRBV5-1 and TRBJ2-3, with TRBD2 matching over 11 bases. Trimming cost V 2 bases and J 0 bases; bases outside gene matches: 2. This CDR3 has 16 amino acids. CDR1 SGHRS and CDR2 YFSETQ come from the germline V gene.